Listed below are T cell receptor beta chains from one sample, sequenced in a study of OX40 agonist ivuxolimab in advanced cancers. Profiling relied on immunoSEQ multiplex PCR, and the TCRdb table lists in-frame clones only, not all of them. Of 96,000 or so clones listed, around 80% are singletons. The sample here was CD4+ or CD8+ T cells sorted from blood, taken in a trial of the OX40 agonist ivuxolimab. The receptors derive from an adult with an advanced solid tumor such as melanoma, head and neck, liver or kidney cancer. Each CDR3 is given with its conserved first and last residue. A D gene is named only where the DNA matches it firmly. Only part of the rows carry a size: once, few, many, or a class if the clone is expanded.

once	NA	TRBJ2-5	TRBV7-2	CASSFGQQETQYF	TGTGCCAGCAGCTTCGGACAGCAAGAGACCCAGTACTTC
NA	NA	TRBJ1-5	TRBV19	CASSITSNQPQHF	TGTGCCAGTAGTATAACTAGCAATCAGCCCCAGCATTTT
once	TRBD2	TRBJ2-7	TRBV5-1	CASSSLSGGIYEQYF	TGCGCCAGCAGCTCCCTTAGCGGGGGGATCTACGAGCAGTACTTC
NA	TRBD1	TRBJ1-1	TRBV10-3	CAISVQGSTEAFF	TGTGCCATCAGTGTACAGGGGAGCACTGAAGCTTTCTTT
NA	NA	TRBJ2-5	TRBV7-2	CASSLSRVAETQYF	TGTGCCAGCAGCTTAAGTAGGGTGGCAGAGACCCAGTACTTC
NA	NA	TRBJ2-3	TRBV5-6	CASSLRPGYYTDTQYF	TGTGCCAGCAGCTTACGACCGGGGTACTACACAGATACGCAGTATTTT
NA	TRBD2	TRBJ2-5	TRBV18	CASSPPSLAGEGGETQYF	TGTGCCAGCTCACCACCGAGTCTAGCGGGAGAAGGAGGAGAGACCCAGTACTTC
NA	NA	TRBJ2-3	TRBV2	CASSEGNSYTDTQYF	TGTGCCAGCAGTGAGGGGAACTCGTACACAGATACGCAGTATTTT
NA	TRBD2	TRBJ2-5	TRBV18	CASSAGLQETQYF	TGTGCCAGCTCAGCGGGACTACAAGAGACCCAGTACTTC
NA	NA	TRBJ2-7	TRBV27	CASSKVLSVYYEQYF	TGTGCCAGCAGTAAAGTACTATCAGTTTACTACGAGCAGTACTTC
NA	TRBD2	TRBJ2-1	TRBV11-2	CASSLPRLAGNNEQFF	TGTGCCAGCAGCCTCCCAAGACTAGCGGGGAACAATGAGCAGTTCTTC
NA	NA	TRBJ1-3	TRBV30	CAWSVGGSSGNTIYF	TGTGCCTGGAGTGTTGGGGGGTCCTCTGGAAACACCATATATTTT
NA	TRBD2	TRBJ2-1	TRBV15	CATSRELAGAYNEQFF	TGTGCCACCAGCAGGGAACTAGCGGGAGCATACAATGAGCAGTTCTTC
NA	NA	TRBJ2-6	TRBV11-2	CASSLEVGLRANVLTF	TGTGCCAGCAGCTTAGAGGTTGGACTCCGGGCCAACGTCCTGACTTTC
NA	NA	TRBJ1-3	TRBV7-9	CASRGGVGNTIYF	TGTGCCAGCAGAGGGGGAGTGGGAAACACCATATATTTT
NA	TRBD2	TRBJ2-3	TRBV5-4	CASSLAGPDTQYF	TGTGCCAGCAGCCTAGCGGGACCAGATACGCAGTATTTT
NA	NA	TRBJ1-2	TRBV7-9	CASSSSGTRGYTF	TGTGCCAGCAGCTCCTCCGGGACCCGAGGCTACACCTTC
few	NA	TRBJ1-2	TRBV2	CASRPRGPNYGYTF	TGTGCCAGCAGGCCCCGGGGCCCCAACTATGGCTACACCTTC
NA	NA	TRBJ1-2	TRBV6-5	CASSYSGGRYRDGYTF	TGTGCCAGCAGTTACTCGGGCGGAAGATACAGGGATGGCTACACCTTC
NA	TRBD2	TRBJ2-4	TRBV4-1	CASSHPTSRKRDQYF	TGCGCCAGCAGCCACCCGACTAGTCGCAAGCGGGATCAGTACTTC
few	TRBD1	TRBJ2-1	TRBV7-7	CASSADRGRREQFF	TGTGCCAGCAGCGCCGACAGGGGGCGAAGGGAGCAGTTCTTC
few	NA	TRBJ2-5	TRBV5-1	CASSVVPFETQYF	TGCGCCAGCAGCGTCGTCCCCTTTGAGACCCAGTACTTC
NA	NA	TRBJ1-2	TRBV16	CASSQFAGPNYGYTF	TGTGCCAGCAGCCAATTCGCAGGGCCTAACTATGGCTACACCTTC
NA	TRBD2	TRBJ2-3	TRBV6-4	CARAPILRLAGGPTDTQYF	TGTGCCAGAGCTCCTATCCTTCGACTAGCGGGAGGGCCCACAGATACGCAGTATTTT
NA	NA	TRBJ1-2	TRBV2	CASSEQGDDYGYTF	TGTGCCAGCAGTGAACAGGGAGATGACTATGGCTACACCTTC
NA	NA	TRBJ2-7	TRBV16	CASSPPRDNYYEQYF	TGTGCCAGCAGCCCACCTCGGGACAATTACTACGAGCAGTACTTC
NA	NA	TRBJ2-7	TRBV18	CASSRADNSYEQYF	TGTGCCAGCTCACGTGCAGATAACTCCTACGAGCAGTACTTC
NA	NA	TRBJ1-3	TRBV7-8	CASSTGHVEGNTIYF	TGTGCCAGCAGCACCGGACACGTTGAAGGAAACACCATATATTTT
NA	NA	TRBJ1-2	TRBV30	CAWTGQNYGYTF	TGTGCCTGGACTGGGCAGAACTATGGCTACACCTTC
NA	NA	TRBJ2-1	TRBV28	CASTVTNEQFF	TGTGCCAGCACCGTTACCAATGAGCAGTTCTTC
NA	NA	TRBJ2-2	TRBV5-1	CASRPGAQGGTGELFF	TGCGCCAGCAGGCCGGGGGCGCAAGGGGGCACCGGGGAGCTGTTTTTT
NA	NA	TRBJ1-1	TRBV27	CASSNDAAGTEAFF	TGTGCCAGCAGTAACGACGCGGCCGGGACTGAAGCTTTCTTT
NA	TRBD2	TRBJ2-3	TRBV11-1	CASSPTGGSTDTQYF	TGTGCCAGCAGCCCGACGGGGGGTAGCACAGATACGCAGTATTTT
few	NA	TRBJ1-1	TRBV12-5	CASGSRPREAFF	TGTGCTAGTGGTTCGCGACCGCGTGAAGCTTTCTTT
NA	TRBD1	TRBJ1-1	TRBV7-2	CASSLVGQGASLAFF	TGTGCCAGCAGCTTAGTAGGACAGGGGGCGAGTTTAGCTTTCTTT
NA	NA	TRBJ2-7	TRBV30	CAWSVLNEQYF	TGTGCCTGGAGTGTCTTGAACGAGCAGTACTTC
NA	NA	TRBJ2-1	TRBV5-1	CASSLGSNEQFF	TGCGCCAGCAGCTTGGGCTCGAATGAGCAGTTCTTC
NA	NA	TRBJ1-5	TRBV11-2	CASSLVLNVNQPQHF	TGTGCCAGCAGCTTAGTTTTGAATGTCAATCAGCCCCAGCATTTT
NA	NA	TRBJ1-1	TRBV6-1	CASSARGPAEAFF	TGTGCCAGCAGCGCCAGGGGCCCGGCTGAAGCTTTCTTT
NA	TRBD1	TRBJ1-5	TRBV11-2	CASSPQGARSNQPQHF	TGTGCCAGCAGCCCACAGGGGGCGCGGAGCAATCAGCCCCAGCATTTT
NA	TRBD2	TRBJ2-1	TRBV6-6	CASSYWAGEGNEQFF	TGTGCCAGCAGTTACTGGGCGGGAGAGGGAAATGAGCAGTTCTTC
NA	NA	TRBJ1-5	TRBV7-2	CASSSLSYSNQPQHF	TGTGCCAGCAGTTCTTTGTCTTATAGCAATCAGCCCCAGCATTTT
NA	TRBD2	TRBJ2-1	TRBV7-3	CASSTGTSGYNEQFF	TGTGCCAGCAGTACCGGGACTAGCGGGTACAATGAGCAGTTCTTC
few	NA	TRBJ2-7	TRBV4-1	CASSYYEQYF	TGTGCCAGCAGCTATTACGAGCAGTACTTC
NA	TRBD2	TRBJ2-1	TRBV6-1	CASRRLATYNEQFF	TGTGCCAGCAGGAGACTAGCCACCTACAATGAGCAGTTCTTC
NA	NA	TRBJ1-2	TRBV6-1	CASSERGDYGYTF	TGTGCCAGCAGCGAACGGGGGGACTATGGCTACACCTTC
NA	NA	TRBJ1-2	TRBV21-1	CASSKRSGRNYGYTF	TGTGCCAGCAGCAAACGGTCAGGGCGAAACTATGGCTACACCTTC
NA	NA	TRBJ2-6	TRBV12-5	CASGLGQAFSGANVLTF	TGTGCTAGTGGTTTGGGGCAGGCGTTCTCTGGGGCCAACGTCCTGACTTTC
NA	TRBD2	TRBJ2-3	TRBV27	CASSPALASGTQYF	TGTGCCAGCAGTCCCGCCCTGGCTAGCGGTACGCAGTATTTT
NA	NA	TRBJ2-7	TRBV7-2	CASSPPIAYEQYF	TGTGCCAGCAGCCCCCCCATTGCCTACGAGCAGTACTTC
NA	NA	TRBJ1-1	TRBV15	CATGGAANTEAFF	TGTGCCACCGGGGGGGCCGCGAACACTGAAGCTTTCTTT
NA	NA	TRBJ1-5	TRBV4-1	CASSQDPRAGAPSRGPQHF	TGCGCCAGCAGCCAAGACCCCCGGGCAGGGGCGCCTTCTCGGGGGCCCCAGCATTTT